This TCR beta chain was found in a study of control samples from healthy donors and cancer patients. CDR1 KGHSH and CDR2 LQKENI come from the germline V gene. The V end was cut by 5 bases, the J end by 2 bases, with 15 bases between. The CDR3 runs 16 residues. The data were produced by immunoSEQ multiplex PCR, yet TCRdb's version contains in-frame clones alone and is incomplete. The top ten clones hold around a tenth of a sample with almost 85,000 clones, 65% to 90% of them seen once. This TCR came from a man in his sixties with head and neck cancer. This chain links TRBV18 with TRBJ2-2; either TRBD1 or TRBD2 may fit D (6 bases each). Material: PBMCs. CDR3 in amino acids: CASSVRGQTNTGELFF. The CDR3 coding sequence is TGTGCCAGCTCAGTCCGGGGGCAGACAAACACCGGGGAGCTGTTTTTT. The whole variable domain, filled in from reference TRBV18 and TRBJ2-2, reads NAGVMQNPRHLVRRRGQEARLRCSPMKGHSHVYWYRQLPEEGLKFMVYLQKENIIDESGMPKERFSAEFPKEGPSILRIQQVVRGDSAAYFCASSVRGQTNTGELFFGEGSRLTVL.